These T cell receptor beta chains were read from a single sample in a study of blood T cell repertoires in COVID-19. Assay: immunoSEQ multiplex PCR; the TCRdb copy retains only in-frame clones and omits some. Altogether more than 150,000 clones are present, roughly four fifths being singletons, with the ten largest covering 11%. Sequencing was performed on PBMCs or T cells enriched from blood (not recorded which). All receptors come from a man aged 50 to 59 who had recovered from COVID-19. Both conserved end residues are part of each CDR3. A D gene is named only where the DNA matches it firmly. Rows give clone size only sometimes, using once, few, many, or a class for an expanded clone.

TRBD1	TRBV6-5	NA	TRBJ1-1	TGTGCCAGCAGCCCGACAGGGATCATGAACACTGAAGCTTTCTTT	CASSPTGIMNTEAFF
TRBD1	TRBV4-2	NA	TRBJ1-4	TGTGCCAGCAGCCAAGTTGCCGACGGACAGGGCGGTGAAAAACTGTTTTTT	CASSQVADGQGGEKLFF
NA	TRBV5-1	once	TRBJ1-3	TGCGCCAGCAGGAAGAGAGGAAACTCTGGAAACACCATATATTTT	CASRKRGNSGNTIYF
NA	TRBV6-5	NA	TRBJ1-1	TGTGCCAGCAGTTATTCCCAAAACACTGAAGCTTTCTTT	CASSYSQNTEAFF
NA	TRBV15	few	TRBJ2-7	TGTGCCACCAGCAGAGATGGTAGCCCTGGGGAGCAGTACTTC	CATSRDGSPGEQYF
NA	TRBV10-3	NA	TRBJ1-1	TGTGCCATCAGTGATTACGGGAGCACTGAAGCTTTCTTT	CAISDYGSTEAFF
TRBD1	TRBV5-1	few	TRBJ2-2	TGCGCCAGCAGCTTGGAGGGGGCGGACACCGGGGAGCTGTTTTTT	CASSLEGADTGELFF
NA	TRBV5-1	few	TRBJ2-7	TGCGCCAGCAGCTTGGCTGGGGGCCACGAGCAGTACTTC	CASSLAGGHEQYF
TRBD2	TRBV2	NA	TRBJ2-7	TGTGCCAGCAGTCCTCGGGGACTAGCGGGGCCCGGGGAGCAGTACTTC	CASSPRGLAGPGEQYF
TRBD1	TRBV2	NA	TRBJ1-6	TGTGCCAGCAGGGAGGACAGGGGCCGGTCGGCCCTCCACTTT	CASREDRGRSALHF
NA	TRBV6-5	NA	TRBJ1-2	TGTGCCAGCAGCAGACCTATACAGGGTGGCTATGGCTACACCTTC	CASSRPIQGGYGYTF
TRBD2	TRBV9	NA	TRBJ2-2	TGTGCCAGCAGCGCCCCTCGGACTAGCGGGGGGTTCGGGGAGCTGTTTTTT	CASSAPRTSGGFGELFF
NA	TRBV5-1	NA	TRBJ1-3	TGCGCCAGCAGCTCGTCCGGAGTCTCTGGAAACACCATATATTTT	CASSSSGVSGNTIYF
NA	TRBV28	NA	TRBJ1-2	TGTGCCAGCAGTGGACCAAGTGACAGAAGCTATGGCTACACCTTC	CASSGPSDRSYGYTF
TRBD1	TRBV6-5	once	TRBJ1-2	TGTGCCAGCAGTCAATCAGGGGGGCACTATGGCTACACCTTC	CASSQSGGHYGYTF
NA	TRBV14	NA	TRBJ2-3	TGTGCCAGCAGCCAAGATAGAGTCCCAGATACGCAGTATTTT	CASSQDRVPDTQYF
NA	TRBV19	NA	TRBJ1-5	TGTGCCACCTCTGACAGGCGCAATCAGCCCCAGCATTTT	CATSDRRNQPQHF
TRBD2	TRBV4-2	NA	TRBJ2-3	TGTGCCAGCAGCCAAGGAACTAGCGGGAGCCTGGGCACAGATACGCAGTATTTT	CASSQGTSGSLGTDTQYF
NA	TRBV11-2	NA	TRBJ2-5	TGTGCCAGCAGGTACAGGGAGTTCGGGACCCAGTACTTC	CASRYREFGTQYF
NA	TRBV24-1	NA	TRBJ2-1	TGTGCCACCAGTGATTGGTCAGGGCGAAATGAGCAGTTCTTC	CATSDWSGRNEQFF
TRBD2	TRBV3-1/TRBV3-2	once	TRBJ2-3	TGTGCCAGCAGCCCACCGGCCGGGGGGGCCTCCACAGATACGCAGTATTTT	CASSPPAGGASTDTQYF
TRBD2	TRBV15	NA	TRBJ2-2	TGTGCCACCAGCCGAGACCCTAGCGGGGGCCCGAACACCGGGGAGCTGTTTTTT	CATSRDPSGGPNTGELFF
TRBD1	TRBV29-1	NA	TRBJ2-4	TGCAGCGTTCTTGTCGATCACAGGGGCAAGAGAAACATTCAGTACTTC	CSVLVDHRGKRNIQYF
TRBD1	TRBV10-3	NA	TRBJ2-3	TGTGCCATCAGTGAGTCGACAGGGGCAGATACGCAGTATTTT	CAISESTGADTQYF
NA	TRBV19	once	TRBJ1-2	TGTGCCAGTAACCCCAGGGGACGTGGCTACACCTTC	CASNPRGRGYTF
NA	TRBV24-1	NA	TRBJ2-7	TGTGCCACCAGTGATGCGGACACCTACGAGCAGTACTTC	CATSDADTYEQYF
TRBD1	TRBV6-5	NA	TRBJ2-7	TGTGCCAGCAGTCCGACAGGGGATCCCTACGAGCAGTACTTC	CASSPTGDPYEQYF
NA	TRBV5-6	NA	TRBJ2-2	TGTGCCAGCAGCTTGGCCGTCGGGAGCCATAACACCGGGGAGCTGTTTTTT	CASSLAVGSHNTGELFF
TRBD2	TRBV5-1	NA	TRBJ2-3	TGCGCCAGCAGCTTGATTTTGTCGGGGGGGCCGTCAGATACGCAGTATTTT	CASSLILSGGPSDTQYF
NA	TRBV21-1	NA	TRBJ2-1	TGTGCCAGCCCTCCCCTAGCGGGAGTCTCCTACAATGAGCAGTTCTTC	CASPPLAGVSYNEQFF
TRBD1	TRBV6-6	NA	TRBJ2-7	TGTGCCAGCAGTGGACAGGATCTCTCCTACGAGCAGTACTTC	CASSGQDLSYEQYF
NA	TRBV11-2	NA	TRBJ2-5	TGTGCCAGCACCCTAAACAGGGTCGGCGAGACCCAGTACTTC	CASTLNRVGETQYF
TRBD1	TRBV28	NA	TRBJ1-6	TGTGTCACCTCCAAAGGGACAGGGTCATATTCACCCCTCCACTTT	CVTSKGTGSYSPLHF
TRBD2	TRBV6-6	NA	TRBJ2-1	TGTGCCAGCAGTCCAGAGGGAGGGATGGACAATGAGCAGTTCTTC	CASSPEGGMDNEQFF
TRBD1	TRBV19	NA	TRBJ2-1	TGTGCCAGTAGCTTATCAGGGGGCTCCTACAATGAGCAGTTCTTC	CASSLSGGSYNEQFF
NA	TRBV7-9	NA	TRBJ1-1	TGTGCCAGCAGCCCCAGTCTGAACACTGAAGCTTTCTTT	CASSPSLNTEAFF
TRBD2	TRBV28	NA	TRBJ2-1	TGTGCCAGCAGCTTAGCGGGAGCCTACAATGAGCAGTTCTTC	CASSLAGAYNEQFF
NA	TRBV7-9	once	TRBJ1-1	TGTGCCAGCAGCACGGGGGGGACTGAAGCTTTCTTT	CASSTGGTEAFF
NA	TRBV7-9	NA	TRBJ1-5	TGTGCCAGCAGCTTTTTGCGGGACCAGCCCCAGCATTTT	CASSFLRDQPQHF
TRBD2	TRBV6-1	NA	TRBJ2-3	TGTGCCAGCAGTGAACTAGCGGGACAAGGAGATACGCAGTATTTT	CASSELAGQGDTQYF
TRBD1	TRBV19	NA	TRBJ1-1	TGTGCCAGTGGACAGGGGCGGGCTGAAGCTTTCTTT	CASGQGRAEAFF
TRBD2	TRBV5-4	NA	TRBJ2-7	TGTGCCAGCAGCGCCGGGACTAGATACGAGCAGTACTTC	CASSAGTRYEQYF
NA	TRBV20-1	NA	TRBJ2-4	TGCAGTGGGGCCCGGTCAAACATTCAGTACTTC	CSGARSNIQYF
NA	TRBV7-3	NA	TRBJ2-7	TGTGCCAGCAGCCTTCGACAGGAAAAAGAGCAGTACTTC	CASSLRQEKEQYF
NA	TRBV5-1	NA	TRBJ2-6	TGCGCCAGCAGCTTTGCGTCTCCCTCTGGGGCCAACGTCCTGACTTTC	CASSFASPSGANVLTF
NA	TRBV2	many	TRBJ2-5	TGTGCCAGCAGTGAACTGGCGGGGGCACAAGAGACCCAGTACTTC	CASSELAGAQETQYF
TRBD1	TRBV19	NA	TRBJ1-1	TGTGCCAGTGGAACCGGGACAGGGTCTTTTTCCACTGAAGCTTTCTTT	CASGTGTGSFSTEAFF
NA	TRBV3-1/TRBV3-2	NA	TRBJ1-4	TGTGCCAGCAGCCAAGAGGGTCGGGTCTCCAGGGAAGAACTGTTTTTT	CASSQEGRVSREELFF
TRBD2	TRBV19	NA	TRBJ2-3	TGTGCCAGCCCTAGGGGCAGCGGGAGGGCAGATACGCAGTATTTT	CASPRGSGRADTQYF
NA	TRBV7-2	NA	TRBJ1-3	TGTGCCAGCAGCTTTGAGTGGGGAAACACCATATATTTT	CASSFEWGNTIYF
TRBD1	TRBV3-1/TRBV3-2	once	TRBJ2-5	TGTGCCAGCAGCCAAGAAGGGACAGGGGAGACCCAGTACTTC	CASSQEGTGETQYF
NA	TRBV6-5	NA	TRBJ1-1	TGTGCCAGCAGTTACGGAGGAGTTGAGGGCACTGAAGCTTTCTTT	CASSYGGVEGTEAFF
TRBD2	TRBV9	NA	TRBJ2-5	TGTGCCAGCAGCCCAGGACTAGCGGGGGCTGGGGAGACCCAGTACTTC	CASSPGLAGAGETQYF